These 3 T cell receptor beta chains were all obtained from the same sample, sequenced in a study of human T cells and chemical hapten exposure. TCRdb re-called the RACE reads with MiXCR, one entry per CDR3 protein. The table shows 65,000 to 95,000 distinct CDR3 sequences, with 6.5% to 8.5% occurring only once. Time point denoted: patch test 2, 6 weeks after DPC sensitization. Regarding treatment: therapeutic diphenylcyclopropenone sensitization with weekly scalp DPC. Source: whole blood, taken in connection with sensitization to the hapten diphenylcyclopropenone (DPC). All receptors derive from a woman younger than 45 with alopecia areata. Some clones in this sample may be carry-over from other donors' samples.

This clonotype was observed a handful of times. This sequence joins TRBV20-1 and TRBJ2-1; TRBD1 matches at 11 bases. J was trimmed by 9 bases and V by 0 bases; bases with no gene match: 16. The CDR3 consists of 18 residues. The germline V gene has CDR1 DFQATT and CDR2 SNEGSKA (reference sequence). The CDR3 loop is CSARDRVVGTGGWGEQFF. DNA for the CDR3: TGCAGTGCTAGAGATCGGGTAGTGGGGACAGGGGGGTGGGGTGAGCAGTTCTTC.

This clonotype was recorded at least ten times. This chain uses TRBV5-6 with TRBJ2-7; the match to TRBD1 covers 12 bases. This CDR3 spans 15 amino acids. V lost 4 bases to trimming and J lost 7 bases; unmatched junction nucleotides: 9. The germline V gene has CDR1 SGHDT and CDR2 YYEEEE. The CDR3 region has the DNA TGTGCCAGCAGCCGAACGGGACAGGGGGCGCGTGAGCAGTACTTC. The encoded protein is CASSRTGQGAREQYF.

This clonotype was observed a handful of times. The chain links TRBV27 to TRBJ2-3; D is perhaps TRBD2 (6 bases). Germline lookup yields CDR1 MNHEY and CDR2 SMNVEV (reference sequence). The CDR3 has 19 amino acids. Trimming stripped 1 base from V and 2 bases from J, with 22 bases between. The DNA of the CDR3 is TGTGCCAGCAGTTTATTCCGGACTACCAGCACCTCTTCCACAGATACGCAGTATTTT. This translates into CASSLFRTTSTSSTDTQYF.